The entry below describes one T cell receptor (beta chain). No antigen is known for it. With sequencing, the targeted depth ranged from 1 in 200,000 to 1 in 1 million T cells. TCRdb's table, derived via immunoSEQ multiplex PCR, lists solely in-frame clones and lacks some. The sample contains nearly 300,000 clones, approximately 79% of which appear only once. This sample is drawn from a study of cytotoxic CD8 clonotypes in ibrutinib-treated CLL. Looking at the study overall: Recorded responses included approximately 25 partial and 2 complete; following median roughly 74 months, approximately 14 stayed remitted and roughly 12 progressed. The study's findings and limits: Baseline clonality exceeded age-matched healthy donors and tracked circulating CD8+ T-cell counts. Clonality increased with ibrutinib response but returned toward baseline at progression.

With V trimmed by 4 bases and J by 9 bases, 5 bases remained unmatched. The CDR3 spans 14 residues. CDR1 and CDR2 from the germline V gene are SEHNR and FQNEAQ (reference sequence). The source is a human donor with chronic lymphocytic leukemia. This chain joins TRBV7-9 and TRBJ1-4, with 10 bases lining up with TRBD1. The source material was PBMCs, sampled at disease progression, from a patient treated with ibrutinib. DNA of the CDR3: TGTGCCAGCAGCTCCCGACAGGGGGCGCAAAAACTGTTTTTT. It is translated as CASSSRQGAQKLFF. Filled out from reference TRBV7-9 and TRBJ1-4, the complete variable domain reads DTGVSQNPRHKITKRGQNVTFRCDPISEHNRLYWYRQTLGQGPEFLTYFQNEAQLEKSRLLSDRFSAERPKGSFSTLEIQRTEQGDSAMYLCASSSRQGAQKLFFGSGTQLSVL.